This TCR beta chain was sequenced during a study of blood T cell repertoires in COVID-19. Study in general: Spain, Italy and the United States supplied samples that represented acute and convalescent COVID-19. In each case, the material was cDNA or gDNA derived from T cells, B-cell-depleted T cells, or PBMCs.

The CDR3 runs to 15 residues. Germline CDR1 is MNHEY and CDR2 is SVGAGI. V lost 6 bases to trimming and J lost 1 base; unmatched junction nucleotides: 8. Under the authors' procedure: Reference gene primer amplification yielded estimated nucleated cell counts. Here immunoSEQ multiplex PCR was the method, and the copy in TCRdb shows in-frame clones only, minus some. V, J and clone size are taken as reported in that table, and D and trimming were inferred from the DNA itself. Of 150,000 to 200,000 clones in the sample, roughly 85% are singletons; the top ten hold 8% to 11%. This TCR derives from a woman aged 80 or over with active or convalescent COVID-19. Input material: peripheral blood. This chain links TRBV6-5 with TRBJ1-1, with 7 nucleotides matching TRBD1. The CDR3 sequence is CASRDYRGTNTEAFF. DNA of the CDR3: TGTGCCAGCAGAGACTACAGGGGCACGAACACTGAAGCTTTCTTT.